This TCR beta chain derives from a study of neurological immune-mediated disorders. Study-level points and caveats: Private repertoires in all groups were suggested, as expanded clones shared no CDR3 amino acid sequences across subjects.

Germline CDR1 reads KGHSY; CDR2 reads FQNENV. The CDR3 is 15 residues long. J gave up 5 bases and V 4 bases, and 8 bases lay outside the gene matches. On this clonotype: The antigen is undetermined.

By 5'RACE with 10-nucleotide random UMIs, the cDNA was made. In TCRdb, the 5' RACE reads were re-called with MiXCR into one record per CDR3 protein. The sample shows about 120,000 distinct CDR3 sequences, roughly 3.2% of them seen only once. This receptor was taken from a woman aged 25 to 39 with multiple sclerosis. The genes are TRBV16 and TRBJ1-5; TRBD1 aligns across 7 bases. Sequencing input: PBMCs. The CDR3 DNA follows: TGTGCCAGCAGCCCCCGACAGGGTCGGTATCAGCCCCAGCATTTT. Translating it yields CASSPRQGRYQPQHF.